The sequence of this T cell receptor beta chain was determined in a study of blood T cell repertoires in COVID-19. Germline lookup yields CDR1 MNHEY and CDR2 SVGEGT. J lost 1 base, V lost 0 bases, and 5 bases had no gene match. The CDR3 is made up of 16 amino acids. In the source study's methods: Cell counts per sample came from amplifying reference gene primers. Clones were read by immunoSEQ multiplex PCR, and TCRdb kept only the in-frame ones, dropping some. Clonal size and the V and J genes are those of that table, whereas D and trimming came from the DNA. The sample contains about 89,000 clones, more than 70% of which appear only once.

The source is a woman at least 80 years old with acute or convalescent COVID-19. Sequencing was performed on peripheral blood. The gene calls are TRBV6-2 or TRBV6-3 and TRBJ1-1; 7 bases agree with TRBD1. The CDR3: CASSYSWGQPNTEAFF. As DNA, the CDR3 is TGTGCCAGCAGTTACTCTTGGGGACAGCCGAACACTGAAGCTTTCTTT.